One and the same sample provided the 19 T cell receptor beta chains below, sequenced in a study of T cell responses to AZD1222 COVID-19 vaccine. Some clones are missing from TCRdb's copy, which holds only in-frame ones; the method was immunoSEQ multiplex PCR. The sample records more than 110,000 clones, approximately 92% being singletons. The sample consisted of peripheral blood, taken 28 days after the second AZD1222 dose. These receptors all stem from an adult who received the AZD1222 COVID-19 vaccine.

The chain couples TRBV30 to TRBJ2-1; 9 bases line up with TRBD1. CDR1 is GTSNPN, CDR2 SVGIG, per germline (reference sequence). Trimming at V came to 3 bases and at J to 3 bases, leaving 6 bases not matched to a gene. The length of the CDR3 is 15 residues. This chain's CDR3 is CAWREGQGGYNEQFF. CDR3 nucleotides: TGTGCCTGGAGGGAGGGACAGGGAGGCTACAATGAGCAGTTCTTC.

Remarks on this clone: One end of the junction fails to match germline, which may point to a read error. The chain links TRBV11-2 to TRBJ2-1; 9 positions match TRBD2. The length of the CDR3 is 14 residues. Germline CDR1 reads SGHAT; CDR2 reads FQNNGV. CDR3 loop: CASSLAAGGPRRVF. The DNA for the CDR3 is TGTGCCAGCAGCTTAGCGGCGGGAGGGCCCCGGCGGGTCTTC. Full variable domain (missing parts from reference TRBV11-2 and TRBJ2-1): EAGVAQSPRYKIIEKRQSVAFWCNPISGHATLYWYQQILGQGPKLLIQFQNNGVVDDSQLPKDRFSAERLKGVDSTLKIQPAKLEDSAVYLCASSLAAGGPRRVFGPGTRLTVL.

The chain has TRBV7-2 and TRBJ1-1; D gene uncertain. Germline assignment: CDR1 SGHTA and CDR2 FQGNSA. With 3 bases removed from V and 0 bases from J, the gap between germline ends came to 5 bases. The CDR3 is 13 residues long. CDR3: CASSFGMNTEAFF. CDR3 in DNA: TGTGCCAGCAGCTTTGGAATGAACACTGAAGCTTTCTTT.

This sequence joins TRBV5-5 and TRBJ1-4; weak D call: TRBD1 (5 bases). Per the germline V gene, CDR1 is SGHKS and CDR2 is YYEKEE (reference sequence). Trimming took 3 bases from V and 2 from J, leaving 8 bases between them. There are 14 residues in the CDR3. In DNA form, the CDR3 reads TGTGCCAGCAGCTGGGACCGGACTAATGAAAAACTGTTTTTT. It is translated as CASSWDRTNEKLFF.

The chain uses TRBV9 and TRBJ1-1; TRBD1 matches at 8 bases. The CDR3 runs 14 residues. Germline V gene sequence: CDR1 SGDLS, CDR2 YYNGEE. The junction had 2 bases not matched to a gene; V was cut back by 0 bases and J by 4 bases. The CDR3 DNA reads TGTGCCAGCAGCGTAGGAACAGGGGGCACTGAAGCTTTCTTT. It encodes CASSVGTGGTEAFF.

J is TRBJ1-5 and V is TRBV30; TRBD1 might be the D (5 bases). Germline assignment: CDR1 GTSNPN and CDR2 SVGIG (reference sequence). This CDR3 contains 14 residues. The germline V and J ends were trimmed by 2 bases and 0 bases, with 8 bases remaining between them. The CDR3 DNA reads TGTGCCTGGAGTCGGACAAATAGCAATCAGCCCCAGCATTTT. This codes for CAWSRTNSNQPQHF.

The rearrangement joins TRBV9 to TRBJ2-2, with a weak D call TRBD2 (6 bases). CDR1 is SGDLS and CDR2 is YYNGEE in the germline V gene. Trimming removed 0 bases from V and 2 bases from J, with 11 bases in between. CDR3 length equals 16 residues. The CDR3 region is CASSVGASVNTGELFF. The CDR3 nucleotides read TGTGCCAGCAGCGTAGGGGCTAGCGTAAACACCGGGGAGCTGTTTTTT.

V is TRBV4-2 and J is TRBJ2-2, with TRBD2 matching over 7 bases. V trimming: 4 bases; J trimming: 6 bases; junction bases outside the gene matches: 5. Germline-derived CDR1 and CDR2 are LGHNA and YNFKEQ. The CDR3 spans 14 residues. DNA of the CDR3: TGTGCCAGCAGCCGAGGTAGCGGGTCCGGGGAGCTGTTTTTT. It translates to CASSRGSGSGELFF.

This chain connects TRBV19 to TRBJ2-3; D uncertain. V was clipped by 1 base and J by 5 bases, with 13 bases between them. The CDR3 loop spans 15 amino acids. The V gene's germline CDR1 is LNHDA and CDR2 SQIVND (reference sequence). The CDR3 sequence is CASSIAHEVGDTQYF. CDR3 nucleotides: TGTGCCAGTAGTATAGCCCACGAGGTGGGAGATACGCAGTATTTT.

The chain has TRBV29-1 and TRBJ1-2; no clear D gene. The length of the CDR3 is 11 residues. Germline assignment: CDR1 SQVTM and CDR2 ANQGSEA. The V end was cut by 3 bases, the J end by 6 bases, with 8 bases between. The CDR3 region is CSVEPGDGYTF. As DNA, the CDR3 is TGCAGCGTTGAGCCCGGGGATGGCTACACCTTC.

This chain joins TRBV27 and TRBJ1-1, with D uncertain. V dropped 5 bases and J dropped 6 bases, with 13 bases sitting between them. This CDR3 contains 13 residues. Germline loops: CDR1 MNHEY, CDR2 SMNVEV (reference sequence). DNA for the CDR3: TGTGCCAGCAGTCGGGTCGTTTCGGCTGAAGCTTTCTTT. Translation gives CASSRVVSAEAFF.

The rearrangement links TRBV21-1 to TRBJ2-1; the DNA was not compared with TRBD2, the D call given in the table. TRBV21-1 is marked as a pseudogene. The CDR3 extends over 14 amino acids. DNA for the CDR3: TGTGCCAGCAGCAGGGACTACCCACCGGATGAGCAGTTCTTC. Amino acid sequence: CASSRDYPPDEQFF.

The chain is built from TRBV6-6 and TRBJ1-2; D is ambiguous. Per germline, CDR1 MNHNY and CDR2 SVGAGI (reference sequence). The length of the CDR3 is 15 residues. V lost 7 bases and J 0 bases, leaving 15 bases between the germline ends. The CDR3 coding sequence is TGTGCCAGCACCCAAGAGAGCCCCGCTAACTATGGCTACACCTTC. Translated: CASTQESPANYGYTF.

The CDR3 sequence: CSVRAGFYEQYF. The CDR3, as DNA: TGCAGCGTTCGTGCGGGTTTCTACGAGCAGTACTTC. The chain recombines TRBV29-1 with TRBJ2-7, with a weak D call TRBD2 (5 bases). Germline-derived CDR1 and CDR2 are SQVTM and ANQGSEA. V lost 5 bases to trimming and J lost 3 bases, with 11 bases between them. The CDR3 totals 12 residues.

The chain links TRBV25-1 to TRBJ1-1, with D perhaps TRBD1 (5 bases). This CDR3 is built from 13 residues. CDR1 is MGHDK, CDR2 SYGVNS, per germline. The V end lost 4 bases, the J end lost 6 bases, and 12 bases lay between the germline ends. The chain's CDR3 is CASSGRVNPEAFF. The CDR3 DNA is TGTGCCAGCAGTGGCAGGGTAAATCCTGAAGCTTTCTTT.

The chain links TRBV5-1 to TRBJ2-7; D unresolved. Trimming removed 0 bases from V and 3 bases from J, with 16 bases in between. This CDR3 is built from 16 residues. Per germline, CDR1 SGHRS and CDR2 YFSETQ. The CDR3 sequence is CASSLDLGAGRYEQYF. CDR3 in DNA: TGCGCCAGCAGCTTGGACCTTGGCGCCGGGCGCTACGAGCAGTACTTC. The complete variable domain, with remaining parts taken from reference TRBV5-1 and TRBJ2-7, reads KAGVTQTPRYLIKTRGQQVTLSCSPISGHRSVSWYQQTPGQGLQFLFEYFSETQRNKGNFPGRFSGRQFSNSRSEMNVSTLELGDSALYLCASSLDLGAGRYEQYFGPGTRLTVT.

The rearrangement links TRBV19 to TRBJ1-1, with D possibly TRBD1 on 5 matching bases. CDR3 length: 15 amino acids. CDR1 and CDR2 from the germline V gene are LNHDA and SQIVND (reference sequence). V gave up 6 bases and J gave up 1 base, with 15 bases separating them. CDR3 loop: CASSPFWTKNTEAFF. CDR3 bases: TGTGCCAGTAGCCCATTTTGGACAAAGAACACTGAAGCTTTCTTT. Drawing the rest from reference TRBV19 and TRBJ1-1, the complete variable domain is DGGITQSPKYLFRKEGQNVTLSCEQNLNHDAMYWYRQDPGQGLRLIYYSQIVNDFQKGDIAEGYSVSREKKESFPLTVTSAQKNPTAFYLCASSPFWTKNTEAFFGQGTRLTVV.

The gene calls are TRBV25-1 and TRBJ2-1; the D gene is possibly TRBD2 (5 bases). Germline-derived CDR1 and CDR2 are MGHDK and SYGVNS. Trimming cost V 5 bases and J 9 bases, with 17 bases left between them. The CDR3 sequence is 14 residues long. CDR3 nucleotides: TGTGCCAGCAGTAGGGAGATGGGGAGAGGTGAGCAGTTCTTC. It codes for CASSREMGRGEQFF.

This chain uses TRBV12-3 or TRBV12-4 with TRBJ1-2; possibly TRBD1 for D (6 bases). The CDR3 is made up of 13 amino acids. V was cut by 8 bases and J by 6 bases, with 16 bases left in between. CDR3 nucleotide sequence: TGTGCCAGCCAGAGGGGGGTTAAAGATGGCTACACCTTC. Translated: CASQRGVKDGYTF.